The 8 T cell receptor beta chains below all came from one sample that was sequenced in a study of cytomegalovirus exposure and HLA in healthy donors. Researchers ran the PCR with 60 Vbeta and 13 Jbeta primers. This table comes from immunoSEQ multiplex PCR, and its TCRdb copy is limited to in-frame clones, with some not included. The table lists roughly 70,000 clones, around 81% of them singletons, with about 6% in the top ten. Sequenced input: PBMCs. The receptors come from a man aged 50 or older in good health and CMV-seronegative.

To note about this clone: Likely a read error: the CDR3 ends without its conserved phenylalanine or tryptophan. This sequence joins TRBV30 and TRBJ1-2, with D uncertain. The CDR3 is made up of 12 amino acids. Germline V lookup: CDR1 GTSNPN, CDR2 SVGIG (reference sequence). The V end lost 1 base, the J end lost 7 bases, and 10 bases lay between the germline ends. This CDR3 reads CAWSAGVGGYTL. The CDR3, as DNA: TGTGCCTGGAGTGCCGGGGTAGGTGGCTACACCCTC.

The rearrangement links TRBV25-1 to TRBJ2-2; maybe TRBD1 (7 bases). V lost 7 bases to trimming and J lost 6 bases, with 15 bases between them. The CDR3 loop spans 14 amino acids. Germline V gene lookup returns CDR1 MGHDK and CDR2 SYGVNS. CDR3 coding DNA: TGTGCCAGCACCCAGGGGGGTGGGTCCGGGGAGCTGTTTTTT. This translates into CASTQGGGSGELFF.

The CDR3 nucleotides are TGTGCCTTGGGGTCCGGGACTAGCAGAAACAATGAGCAGTTCTTC. It translates to CALGSGTSRNNEQFF. The J gene is TRBJ2-1, the V gene TRBV30; 9 bases map to TRBD2. Germline V CDR1 and CDR2: GTSNPN, SVGIG (reference sequence). This CDR3 has 15 amino acids. V lost 7 bases, J lost 5 bases, and 12 bases stayed unmatched.

J is TRBJ2-7 and V is TRBV5-4; D gene uncertain. This CDR3 contains 11 residues. Germline CDR1 reads SGHNT; CDR2 reads YYREEE (reference sequence). V lost 3 bases to trimming and J lost 4 bases, with 5 bases between them. CDR3 bases: TGTGCCAGCAGCTCCCTTTACGAGCAGTACTTC. Protein sequence: CASSSLYEQYF.

The chain couples TRBV30 to TRBJ1-1; 8 nucleotides agree with TRBD1. Trimming at V came to 4 bases and at J to 0 bases, leaving 1 base not matched to a gene. There are 13 residues in the CDR3. The V gene's germline CDR1 is GTSNPN and CDR2 SVGIG (reference sequence). CDR3 protein: CAWMDRVNTEAFF. The CDR3 region has the DNA TGTGCCTGGATGGACAGGGTGAACACTGAAGCTTTCTTT.

The chain couples TRBV4-1 to TRBJ2-1; 13 bases are a match to TRBD2. CDR1 is MGHRA, CDR2 YSYEKL, per germline. Trimming at V came to 3 bases and at J to 9 bases, leaving 8 bases not matched to a gene. CDR3 size: 16 residues. The CDR3 sequence is CASSHLLAGGPREQFF. The DNA for the CDR3 is TGCGCCAGCAGCCATTTACTAGCGGGGGGGCCGCGTGAGCAGTTCTTC.

The chain employs TRBV30 and TRBJ1-6, with 7 bases aligning to TRBD1. Germline V gene data show CDR1 as GTSNPN and CDR2 as SVGIG (reference sequence). CDR3 length: 18 amino acids. The ends lost 2 bases at V and 13 bases at J; junction bases unmatched: 23. CDR3 sequence (DNA): TGTGCCTGGAGTTTCTTATCAACAGGGGTTTCTAATTTAAGGCCCCTCCACTTT. Protein sequence: CAWSFLSTGVSNLRPLHF.

The chain links TRBV27 to TRBJ1-1, with 9 positions matching TRBD1. Unmatched junction bases numbered 4, after V lost 5 bases and J lost 6 bases. This CDR3 has 13 residues. Germline assignment: CDR1 MNHEY and CDR2 SMNVEV (reference sequence). This CDR3 is CASSPGTGSEAFF. In nucleotides, the CDR3 is TGTGCCAGCAGTCCAGGGACAGGGTCTGAAGCTTTCTTT.